The next 26 T cell receptor beta chains were all read from a single sample in a study of T cell responses to AZD1222 COVID-19 vaccine (dated by TCRdb to about 2021). The time point label, read with the paper, signifies: baseline before first vaccination. To prepare the library, the immunoSEQ multiplex PCR assay was applied. Not all clones reach the TCRdb copy of this immuneACCESS table, which keeps in-frame sequences only. Checked studies attribute under half of the gap to unresolved V genes and leave the rest unexplained. Here the sample has some 130,000 clones; about 90% occur a single time. The top ten clones comprise about 1.9% of the sample. The specimen comprised peripheral blood, sampled on day 0 of AZD1222 vaccination. The receptor set was obtained from an adult in good health.

This chain joins TRBV10-3 and TRBJ1-2; 7 bases agree with TRBD1. Trimming at V came to 5 bases and at J to 0 bases, leaving 6 bases not matched to a gene. CDR1 and CDR2 from the germline V gene are ENHRY and SYGVKD. There are 15 residues in the CDR3. This chain's CDR3 is CAISPRQGSNYGYTF. Here the CDR3 DNA reads TGTGCCATCAGTCCCCGACAGGGTTCTAACTATGGCTACACCTTC.

V is TRBV19 and J is TRBJ2-1, with TRBD2 matching over 7 bases. The CDR3 sequence is 17 residues long. Germline assignment: CDR1 LNHDA and CDR2 SQIVND (reference sequence). V lost 6 bases and J lost 0; bases outside the gene matches: 11. The CDR3 sequence is CASRSASGTISYNEQFF. As DNA, the CDR3 is TGTGCCAGTAGGTCTGCCAGCGGGACTATCTCCTACAATGAGCAGTTCTTC. The full variable domain, rest sourced from reference TRBV19 and TRBJ2-1, is DGGITQSPKYLFRKEGQNVTLSCEQNLNHDAMYWYRQDPGQGLRLIYYSQIVNDFQKGDIAEGYSVSREKKESFPLTVTSAQKNPTAFYLCASRSASGTISYNEQFFGPGTRLTVL.

This clone appeared a single time. The chain has TRBV11-3 and TRBJ2-7; 9 nucleotides line up with TRBD1. The CDR3 is 13 amino acids. The V gene's germline CDR1 is SGHNT and CDR2 YENEEA. V was clipped by 3 bases and J by 6 bases; unmatched bases: 3. CDR3 nucleotide sequence: TGTGCCAGCAGCTTGCAGACAGGGGGCGAGCAGTACTTC. The encoded protein is CASSLQTGGEQYF.

This clone was counted a single time. CDR3: CAIRDGVNTEAFF. For the CDR3, the DNA is TGTGCCATCAGGGATGGGGTAAACACTGAAGCTTTCTTT. This chain joins TRBV10-3 and TRBJ1-1, with D unclear. The germline gives CDR1 ENHRY, CDR2 SYGVKD. V lost 6 bases and J 2 bases, leaving 10 bases between the germline ends. The CDR3 has 13 residues.

The CDR3 bases are TGTGCCAGCAGTTTAATCTATGAAGGGGGGACTTTACCTAACTATGGCTACACCTTC. Its translation is CASSLIYEGGTLPNYGYTF. The chain recombines TRBV27 with TRBJ1-2, with D perhaps matching TRBD1 (6 bases). The V end lost 2 bases, the J end lost 0 bases, and 22 bases lay between the germline ends. The germline V gene encodes CDR1 MNHEY and CDR2 SMNVEV (reference sequence). The CDR3 extends over 19 amino acids.

V and J are TRBV2 and TRBJ1-1; D is uncertain. The V gene's germline CDR1 is SNHLY and CDR2 FYNNEI. The CDR3 is 15 amino acids. V lost 5 bases and J lost 2, with 15 bases in between. The CDR3 sequence is CASSPLTVGNTEAFF. CDR3 DNA sequence: TGTGCCAGCAGTCCCCTTACGGTAGGAAACACTGAAGCTTTCTTT.

This clone was seen only a few times. The chain has TRBV29-1 and TRBJ1-1; no definite D call. Looked up from germline, CDR1 is SQVTM and CDR2 is ANQGSEA. The CDR3 is 11 amino acids. V was cut by 1 base and J by 1 base, with 1 base left in between. The CDR3 loop is CSVEGNTEAFF. CDR3 coding DNA: TGCAGCGTTGAAGGGAACACTGAAGCTTTCTTT.

This chain's CDR3 is CASSVASLGDTQYF. For the CDR3, the DNA is TGTGCCAGCAGCGTAGCTAGCCTGGGGGATACGCAGTATTTT. V usage is TRBV9 and J usage is TRBJ2-3; weak D call: TRBD2 (5 bases). Trimming took off 0 bases at V and 6 bases at J, with 11 bases between the two ends. This CDR3 contains 14 residues. Germline loops: CDR1 SGDLS, CDR2 YYNGEE.

This clone is a singleton in its sample. DNA for the CDR3: TGTGCCAGCAGCCGTTCGGGGGTTTTAGGCAAAAACATTCAGTACTTC. This gives the protein CASSRSGVLGKNIQYF. The genes are TRBV5-4 and TRBJ2-4, with D possibly being TRBD2 (6 bases). The CDR3 totals 16 residues. Germline V lookup: CDR1 SGHNT, CDR2 YYREEE (reference sequence). The V end was cut by 4 bases, the J end by 3 bases, with 17 bases between.

This sequence joins TRBV27 and TRBJ2-2; 11 nucleotides align to TRBD2. There are 16 residues in the CDR3. V lost 7 bases to trimming and J lost 5 bases; unmatched junction nucleotides: 9. The germline V gene encodes CDR1 MNHEY and CDR2 SMNVEV (reference sequence). The CDR3, as DNA: TGTGCCAGCACCCATCTTAGCGGGAGGGATACCGGGGAGCTGTTTTTT. As protein: CASTHLSGRDTGELFF.

V is TRBV5-4 and J is TRBJ1-5; D not certain. The V gene's germline CDR1 is SGHNT and CDR2 YYREEE (reference sequence). The CDR3 contains 14 residues. V lost 0 bases and J 4 bases, leaving 8 bases between the germline ends. In DNA form, the CDR3 reads TGTGCCAGCAGCTTGGCTGGTCCGAATCAGCCCCAGCATTTT. Translation gives CASSLAGPNQPQHF.

The gene calls are TRBV12-3 or TRBV12-4 and TRBJ1-3; D is undetermined. This CDR3 has 11 residues. V shed 2 bases and J shed 7 bases, with 3 bases lying between them. This CDR3 reads CASSLSNTIYF. CDR3 in DNA: TGTGCCAGCAGTTTATCGAACACCATATATTTT.

The genes are TRBV7-6 and TRBJ1-1; the D gene is possibly TRBD1 (5 bases). V shed 6 bases and J shed 0 bases, with 17 bases lying between them. CDR3 length equals 16 residues. Per the germline V gene, CDR1 is SGHVS and CDR2 is FNYEAQ. The CDR3 reads CASSRTTGTVNTEAFF. The DNA of the CDR3 is TGTGCCAGCAGTCGGACCACCGGGACGGTGAACACTGAAGCTTTCTTT.

The rearrangement joins TRBV11-2 to TRBJ2-6; 7 positions agree with TRBD2. Germline trimming cut 10 bases from V and 2 bases from J; bases unmatched to any gene: 8. The germline V gene encodes CDR1 SGHAT and CDR2 FQNNGV. The CDR3 runs 15 residues. CDR3 bases: TGTGCCACCAAAGGGAGGGGCCCTGGGGCCAACGTCCTGACTTTC. It encodes CATKGRGPGANVLTF.

In this sample, this clone turned up once. The CDR3 nucleotides are TGTGCCAGTAGTTATTTACTTACTAGCTACAATGAGCAGTTCTTC. It translates to CASSYLLTSYNEQFF. This chain links TRBV19 with TRBJ2-1, with D perhaps matching TRBD2 (5 bases). The CDR3 runs to 15 residues. Germline-derived CDR1 and CDR2 are LNHDA and SQIVND (reference sequence). V was shortened by 5 bases and J by 3 bases, with 14 bases between the two germline ends.

The chain couples TRBV7-2 to TRBJ1-2, with D tentatively TRBD1 (5 bases). V was cut by 8 bases and J by 0 bases, with 19 bases left in between. The V gene's germline CDR1 is SGHTA and CDR2 FQGNSA. The CDR3 is 16 residues long. The CDR3 DNA reads as TGTGCCAGCCGCTATCAAGAGGGGATGACTAACTATGGCTACACCTTC. It yields the protein CASRYQEGMTNYGYTF.

This chain uses TRBV3-1 (or the pseudogene TRBV3-2) with TRBJ2-2; no firm D call. The length of the CDR3 is 15 residues. The V end lost 2 bases, the J end lost 5 bases, and 12 bases lay between the germline ends. From germline, CDR1 is LGHDT and CDR2 YNNKEL (reference sequence). The CDR3 protein is CASSQSQLHTGELFF. DNA of the CDR3: TGTGCCAGCAGCCAATCTCAACTGCATACCGGGGAGCTGTTTTTT.

This rearrangement joins TRBV9 to TRBJ1-1, with unresolved D. This CDR3 has 16 amino acids. Trimming left V 0 bases short and J 3 bases short, with 15 bases between. In germline, CDR1 is SGDLS, CDR2 YYNGEE. As DNA, the CDR3 is TGTGCCAGCAGCGTAGAAAACAGTCTACGATACACTGAAGCTTTCTTT. Amino acids: CASSVENSLRYTEAFF.

This clone appeared a few times. The CDR3 sequence is CASSLGRGFTTGELFF. CDR3 coding DNA: TGTGCCAGCAGCCTAGGGAGAGGGTTTACCACCGGGGAGCTGTTTTTT. V gene TRBV7-9 combines with J gene TRBJ2-2, with D tentatively TRBD2 (5 bases). Between the trimmed V and J ends, which lost 5 bases and 4 bases, there was a span of 17 bases. Germline V gene lookup returns CDR1 SEHNR and CDR2 FQNEAQ (reference sequence). The CDR3 is 16 amino acids.

The CDR3 sequence is CASEPGREPRRHEQYF. CDR3 bases: TGTGCCAGCGAACCTGGGAGGGAACCCCGCCGGCACGAGCAGTACTTC. The chain uses TRBV7-9 and TRBJ2-7; 7 bases align to TRBD2. Germline V gives CDR1 SEHNR, CDR2 FQNEAQ (reference sequence). The junction had 18 bases not matched to a gene; V was cut back by 8 bases and J by 5 bases. CDR3 length: 16 residues.

J is TRBJ1-4 and V is TRBV12-3 or TRBV12-4, with D possibly matching TRBD1 (5 bases). V gave up 8 bases and J gave up 5 bases, with 12 bases separating them. CDR3 length equals 13 residues. CDR3 bases: TGTGCCAGCGTTGGGGCAGGAAATGAAAAACTGTTTTTT. Encoded protein: CASVGAGNEKLFF.

CDR3 in amino acids: CASSASGGVADTQYF. As DNA, the CDR3 is TGTGCCAGCAGCGCAAGCGGGGGGGTAGCAGATACGCAGTATTTT. The chain links TRBV7-3 to TRBJ2-3, with 10 nucleotides matching TRBD2. The CDR3 runs to 15 residues. Germline V gene sequence: CDR1 SGHTA, CDR2 FQGTGA. J gave up 4 bases and V 5 bases, and 6 bases lay outside the gene matches.

The chain links TRBV5-1 to TRBJ1-4; 7 nucleotides align to TRBD1. The CDR3 has 14 amino acids. The V and J ends lost 4 bases and 4 bases, in that order; junction bases with no gene match: 4. Germline V gives CDR1 SGHRS, CDR2 YFSETQ. The CDR3 spells CASSPGTDNEKLFF. The CDR3 DNA reads TGCGCCAGCAGCCCGGGGACAGATAATGAAAAACTGTTTTTT.

This chain links TRBV30 with TRBJ1-1, with TRBD1 matching 11 bases. After removal of 4 bases from V and 3 bases from J, the junction contained 7 bases not matched to a gene. This CDR3 region has 15 residues. Germline V gene sequence: CDR1 GTSNPN, CDR2 SVGIG (reference sequence). CDR3 loop: CAWNRDRGRYTEAFF. CDR3 sequence (DNA): TGTGCCTGGAACCGGGACAGGGGGAGATACACTGAAGCTTTCTTT.

The chain joins TRBV19 to TRBJ2-3; D ambiguous. The V end lost 6 bases, the J end lost 0 bases, and 13 bases lay between the germline ends. Germline V gene sequence: CDR1 LNHDA, CDR2 SQIVND (reference sequence). The length of the CDR3 is 15 residues. Written as DNA, the CDR3 is TGTGCCAGTAGCCAAAATGGAGCTAGCACAGATACGCAGTATTTT. Translation gives CASSQNGASTDTQYF.

This clone was detected only a few times. The chain carries TRBV2 and TRBJ1-2, with 9 bases aligning to TRBD1. Looked up from germline, CDR1 is SNHLY and CDR2 is FYNNEI. J gave up 8 bases and V 1 base, and 8 bases lay outside the gene matches. The CDR3 sequence is 15 residues long. The CDR3 coding sequence is TGTGCCAGCAGTGAAGTAGGACAGGGGCCCTTCGGCTACACCTTC. Its translation is CASSEVGQGPFGYTF.